The 17 T cell receptor beta chains presented below share a single source sample, sequenced in a study of shared clonotypes between healthy human individuals. Produced via immunoSEQ multiplex PCR; TCRdb's table is partial and in-frame only. Among 2,100,000 or so clones listed, around 95% were seen once. The sample taken for sequencing was naive CD4+ T cells sorted from blood. Subset in this sample: CD45RA+ positively selected. These TCRs come from a man aged 18 to 30 in good health.

The genes are TRBV18 and TRBJ2-1; 11 nucleotides agree with TRBD1. The CDR3 has 14 residues. The junction had 4 bases not matched to a gene; V was cut back by 4 bases and J by 8 bases. Germline lookup yields CDR1 KGHSH and CDR2 LQKENI. DNA for the CDR3: TGTGCCAGCTCACTTGGGACAGGGGGATATGAGCAGTTCTTC. Protein sequence: CASSLGTGGYEQFF.

This sequence joins TRBV2 and TRBJ2-7, with D uncertain. The CDR3 extends over 13 amino acids. V was cut by 6 bases and J by 4 bases, with 13 bases left in between. Germline CDR1 and CDR2: SNHLY and FYNNEI. CDR3 amino acids: CASSRNRVYEQYF. DNA for the CDR3: TGTGCCAGCAGCCGCAACCGGGTATACGAGCAGTACTTC.

The chain joins TRBV6-1 to TRBJ2-7; 13 bases line up with TRBD2. The CDR3 has 17 amino acids. Germline loops: CDR1 MNHNS, CDR2 SASEGT. J gave up 3 bases and V 3 bases, and 8 bases lay outside the gene matches. The CDR3 loop is CASSEVRGLAGIYEQYF. The CDR3 DNA sequence: TGTGCCAGCAGTGAGGTCCGGGGACTAGCGGGGATCTACGAGCAGTACTTC.

This chain links TRBV18 with TRBJ1-1; TRBD1 matches at 9 bases. The CDR3 has 13 amino acids. Trimming took 5 bases from V and 6 from J; bases not matched to a gene: 4. Germline V gene data show CDR1 as KGHSH and CDR2 as LQKENI. CDR3 loop: CASSWTGDAEAFF. The CDR3 DNA follows: TGTGCCAGCTCATGGACAGGGGACGCTGAAGCTTTCTTT.

Of note for this clone: Different DNA sequences within this sample yield the same CDR3. The chain combines TRBV5-1 with TRBJ1-2; 7 bases align to TRBD1. V shed 0 bases, J shed 8 bases, and the junction held 4 bases outside the gene matches. Germline V gene data show CDR1 as SGHRS and CDR2 as YFSETQ. This CDR3 spans 13 amino acids. CDR3 in DNA: TGCGCCAGCAGCTTGGAGACAGGGAAAGGCTACACCTTC. This encodes CASSLETGKGYTF. Drawing the rest from reference TRBV5-1 and TRBJ1-2, the complete variable domain is KAGVTQTPRYLIKTRGQQVTLSCSPISGHRSVSWYQQTPGQGLQFLFEYFSETQRNKGNFPGRFSGRQFSNSRSEMNVSTLELGDSALYLCASSLETGKGYTFGSGTRLTVV.

The chain joins TRBV5-6 to TRBJ1-3, with 8 bases matching TRBD1. This CDR3 comprises 14 residues. Germline V CDR1 and CDR2: SGHDT, YYEEEE. V dropped 3 bases and J dropped 3; count of bases not matched to a gene: 2. CDR3 region: CASSSGQGGNTIYF. CDR3 DNA: TGTGCCAGCAGCTCCGGACAGGGTGGAAACACCATATATTTT.

The chain joins TRBV5-1 to TRBJ2-1; 12 positions agree with TRBD2. Unmatched junction bases numbered 13, after V lost 3 bases and J lost 0 bases. There are 20 residues in the CDR3. The germline V gene encodes CDR1 SGHRS and CDR2 YFSETQ. This chain's CDR3 is CASSSIDGTSGSSSYNEQFF. The DNA for the CDR3 is TGCGCCAGCAGCTCAATCGACGGGACTAGCGGGTCGAGCTCCTACAATGAGCAGTTCTTC. The whole variable domain, filled in from reference TRBV5-1 and TRBJ2-1, reads KAGVTQTPRYLIKTRGQQVTLSCSPISGHRSVSWYQQTPGQGLQFLFEYFSETQRNKGNFPGRFSGRQFSNSRSEMNVSTLELGDSALYLCASSSIDGTSGSSSYNEQFFGPGTRLTVL.

The genes are TRBV10-3 and TRBJ2-7; a possible D gene is TRBD2 (6 bases). The CDR3 runs 13 residues. V shed 4 bases and J shed 6 bases, with 13 bases lying between them. Germline CDR1 ENHRY, CDR2 SYGVKD. CDR3 residues: CAISGGNPGEQYF. CDR3 DNA sequence: TGTGCCATCAGTGGCGGGAATCCTGGCGAGCAGTACTTC.

The chain carries TRBV7-6 and TRBJ1-5; D call uncertain. Germline V gene data show CDR1 as SGHVS and CDR2 as FNYEAQ. V lost 5 bases and J lost 3, with 14 bases in between. The CDR3 totals 15 residues. The DNA of the CDR3 is TGTGCCAGCAGCCACAGTAGCGGATTCAATCAGCCCCAGCATTTT. Amino acid sequence: CASSHSSGFNQPQHF.

V gene TRBV4-3 combines with J gene TRBJ1-5; 8 positions match TRBD1. The V gene end was trimmed by 2 bases and the J gene end by 3 bases; junction bases not matched to a gene: 3. The CDR3 extends over 15 amino acids. CDR1 LGHNA and CDR2 YSLEER come from the germline V gene. The CDR3 region has the DNA TGCGCCAGCAGCCAAATGACAGGGGACAATCAGCCCCAGCATTTT. This translates into CASSQMTGDNQPQHF.

This rearrangement joins TRBV7-2 to TRBJ1-1; possible D gene TRBD1, 5 bases. The ends were cut back, 3 bases at V and 3 bases at J, with 20 bases in the middle. The CDR3 contains 17 residues. Germline V gene data show CDR1 as SGHTA and CDR2 as FQGNSA. CDR3 bases: TGTGCCAGCAGCTTTACCCCAGGGTATGGATTGGACACTGAAGCTTTCTTT. This translates into CASSFTPGYGLDTEAFF.

The CDR3, as DNA: TGTGCCAGCAGCTTAGCTATAACCTGGGAGCAGTACTTC. It specifies CASSLAITWEQYF. The chain links TRBV7-9 to TRBJ2-7; D not certain. The CDR3 length is 13 residues. V lost 0 bases and J 7 bases, leaving 10 bases between the germline ends. CDR1 and CDR2 (germline): SEHNR, FQNEAQ (reference sequence).

The chain couples TRBV2 to TRBJ2-2, with 7 bases fitting TRBD2. Germline loops: CDR1 SNHLY, CDR2 FYNNEI. V lost 4 bases and J lost 6; bases outside the gene matches: 5. The CDR3 sequence is 14 residues long. CDR3 sequence: CASSGGGVAGELFF. The CDR3 region has the DNA TGTGCCAGCAGTGGCGGGGGAGTCGCCGGGGAGCTGTTTTTT.

The CDR3 loop reads CASSPSGGLYGYTF. The DNA of the CDR3 is TGTGCCAGTAGCCCCTCAGGCGGGCTCTATGGCTACACCTTC. This chain uses TRBV19 with TRBJ1-2; D uncertain. V was pared by 6 bases and J by 4 bases, with 15 bases between. The CDR3 totals 14 residues. Germline V gene data show CDR1 as LNHDA and CDR2 as SQIVND (reference sequence).

This chain joins TRBV5-1 and TRBJ1-1; 7 nucleotides match TRBD1. The germline V gene encodes CDR1 SGHRS and CDR2 YFSETQ. The trim removed 6 bases at V and 3 bases at J, leaving 14 bases unmatched. This CDR3 contains 16 residues. CDR3 bases: TGCGCCAGCAAATTGACAGGGTCGGATCCTTACACTGAAGCTTTCTTT. Amino acid sequence: CASKLTGSDPYTEAFF. The entire variable domain, with the rest obtained from reference TRBV5-1 and TRBJ1-1, is as follows: KAGVTQTPRYLIKTRGQQVTLSCSPISGHRSVSWYQQTPGQGLQFLFEYFSETQRNKGNFPGRFSGRQFSNSRSEMNVSTLELGDSALYLCASKLTGSDPYTEAFFGQGTRLTVV.

The chain recombines TRBV5-4 with TRBJ2-5; 11 bases are shared with TRBD2. Germline loops: CDR1 SGHNT, CDR2 YYREEE (reference sequence). This CDR3 has 16 residues. J was trimmed by 1 base and V by 4 bases; bases with no gene match: 6. The DNA of the CDR3 is TGTGCCAGCAGCATCGGACTAGCGGGCCGCCAAGAGACCCAGTACTTC. Translation: CASSIGLAGRQETQYF. Complete variable domain (other parts from reference TRBV5-4 and TRBJ2-5): ETGVTQSPTHLIKTRGQQVTLRCSSQSGHNTVSWYQQALGQGPQFIFQYYREEENGRGNFPPRFSGLQFPNYSSELNVNALELDDSALYLCASSIGLAGRQETQYFGPGTRLLVL.

This clone has just a few counts. The rearrangement uses TRBV6-6 and TRBJ1-6, with 7 bases lining up with TRBD1. CDR1 is MNHNY, CDR2 SVGAGI, per germline (reference sequence). Germline trimming cut 2 bases from V and 10 bases from J; bases unmatched to any gene: 8. CDR3 length equals 15 residues. The CDR3 loop reads CASSYRGQSESPLHF. As DNA, the CDR3 is TGTGCCAGCAGTTACAGGGGACAGTCGGAATCACCCCTCCACTTT.